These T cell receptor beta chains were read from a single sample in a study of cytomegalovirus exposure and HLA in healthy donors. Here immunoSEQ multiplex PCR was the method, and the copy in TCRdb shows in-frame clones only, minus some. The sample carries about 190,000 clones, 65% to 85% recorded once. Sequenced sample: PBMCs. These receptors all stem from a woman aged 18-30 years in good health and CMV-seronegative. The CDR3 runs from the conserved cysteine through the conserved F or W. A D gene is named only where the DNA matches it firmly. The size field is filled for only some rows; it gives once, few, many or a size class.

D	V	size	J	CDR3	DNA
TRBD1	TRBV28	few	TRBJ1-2	CASSSPRARGGYTF	TGTGCCAGCAGTTCACCCCGGGCCAGGGGGGGCTACACCTTC
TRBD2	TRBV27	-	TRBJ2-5	CASSPREYQETQYF	TGTGCCAGCAGTCCGCGGGAGTACCAAGAGACCCAGTACTTC
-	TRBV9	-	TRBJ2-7	CASSVDSAYEQYF	TGTGCCAGCAGCGTAGATAGTGCCTACGAGCAGTACTTC
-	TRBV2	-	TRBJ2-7	CASSLAYEQYF	TGTGCCAGCAGCTTAGCCTACGAGCAGTACTTC
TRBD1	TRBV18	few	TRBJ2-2	CASSPRWTGVNTGELFF	TGTGCCAGCTCACCCCGTTGGACAGGGGTTAACACCGGGGAGCTGTTTTTT
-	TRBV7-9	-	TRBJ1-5	CASSLSMSNQPQHF	TGTGCCAGCAGCTTAAGCATGAGCAATCAGCCCCAGCATTTT
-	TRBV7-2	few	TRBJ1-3	CASSLSGKGSGNTIYF	TGTGCCAGCAGCTTATCGGGAAAGGGCTCTGGAAACACCATATATTTT
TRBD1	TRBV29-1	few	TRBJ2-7	CSVEEGGEYEQYF	TGCAGCGTTGAAGAAGGGGGCGAGTACGAGCAGTACTTC
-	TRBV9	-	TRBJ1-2	CASSPSYRFNYGYTF	TGTGCCAGCAGCCCCTCGTACAGGTTTAACTATGGCTACACCTTC
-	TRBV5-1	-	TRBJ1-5	CASSYLSQPQHF	TGCGCCAGCAGCTACTTGTCCCAGCCCCAGCATTTT
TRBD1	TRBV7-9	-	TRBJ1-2	CASSGQGDGYTF	TGTGCCAGCAGCGGACAGGGGGATGGCTACACCTTC
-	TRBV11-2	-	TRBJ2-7	CASSLVRAGSTAEQYF	TGTGCCAGCAGCTTAGTGCGAGCAGGGTCGACTGCCGAGCAGTACTTC
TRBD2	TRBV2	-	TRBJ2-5	CASSDGTSGEALETQYF	TGTGCCAGCAGTGACGGGACTAGCGGGGAGGCATTGGAGACCCAGTACTTC
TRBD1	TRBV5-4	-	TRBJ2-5	CASSQQRTGLETQYF	TGTGCCAGCAGCCAGCAACGGACAGGTTTGGAGACCCAGTACTTC
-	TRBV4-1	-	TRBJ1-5	CASSRGLNQPQHF	TGCGCCAGCAGCCGAGGATTAAATCAGCCCCAGCATTTT
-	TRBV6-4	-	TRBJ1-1	CASSRGMNTEAFF	TGTGCCAGCAGCAGGGGTATGAACACTGAAGCTTTCTTT
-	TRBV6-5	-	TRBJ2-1	CASSRGTYNEQFF	TGTGCCAGCAGCAGGGGTACCTACAATGAGCAGTTCTTC
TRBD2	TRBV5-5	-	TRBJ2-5	CASSLVPSGGAETQYF	TGTGCCAGCAGCTTGGTTCCTAGCGGGGGGGCAGAGACCCAGTACTTC
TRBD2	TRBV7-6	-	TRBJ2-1	CASSFWPTSGGLNEQFF	TGTGCCAGCAGCTTTTGGCCCACTAGCGGGGGTCTCAATGAGCAGTTCTTC
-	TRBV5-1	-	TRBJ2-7	CASSQTRPETYEQYF	TGCGCCAGCAGCCAAACCCGTCCAGAAACCTACGAGCAGTACTTC
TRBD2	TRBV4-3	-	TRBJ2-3	CASSQGLAGGSTDTQYF	TGCGCCAGCAGCCAAGGGCTAGCGGGAGGGTCCACAGATACGCAGTATTTT
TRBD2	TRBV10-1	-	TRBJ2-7	CASSEGLAGSYEQYF	TGCGCCAGCAGTGAGGGACTAGCGGGCTCCTACGAGCAGTACTTC
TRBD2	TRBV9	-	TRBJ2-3	CASSPMGGRVTDTQYF	TGTGCCAGCAGCCCTATGGGCGGGAGGGTGACAGATACGCAGTATTTT
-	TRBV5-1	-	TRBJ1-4	CASSLTGNGEKLFF	TGCGCCAGCAGCCTCACAGGGAACGGGGAAAAACTGTTTTTT
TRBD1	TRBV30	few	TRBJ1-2	CAWIAGGLGGYTF	TGTGCCTGGATTGCAGGGGGCTTAGGAGGCTACACCTTC
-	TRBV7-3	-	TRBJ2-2	CASSFNKNTGELFF	TGTGCCAGCAGCTTCAACAAGAACACCGGGGAGCTGTTTTTT
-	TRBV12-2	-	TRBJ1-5	CASRWTVNQPQHF	TGTGCAAGTCGCTGGACAGTTAATCAGCCCCAGCATTTT
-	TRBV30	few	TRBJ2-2	CAWSFYGQTNTGELFF	TGTGCCTGGAGTTTCTACGGACAGACGAACACCGGGGAGCTGTTTTTT
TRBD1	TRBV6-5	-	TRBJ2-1	CASSYADRGLNEQFF	TGTGCCAGCAGTTACGCGGACAGGGGTTTGAATGAGCAGTTCTTC
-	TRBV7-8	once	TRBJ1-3	CASSLLGRSSGNTIYF	TGTGCCAGCAGCTTACTGGGGCGCAGCTCTGGAAACACCATATATTTT
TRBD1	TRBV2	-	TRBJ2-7	CASSGPDRFGDEQYF	TGTGCCAGCAGTGGCCCGGACAGGTTTGGTGACGAGCAGTACTTC
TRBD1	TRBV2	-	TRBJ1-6	CASSEPDRGTAYNSPLHF	TGTGCCAGCAGTGAACCGGACAGGGGGACGGCCTATAATTCACCCCTCCACTTT
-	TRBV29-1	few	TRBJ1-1	CSVEGVEGPNTEAFF	TGCAGCGTTGAAGGTGTGGAGGGGCCGAACACTGAAGCTTTCTTT
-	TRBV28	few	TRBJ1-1	CASKLGRGTEAFF	TGTGCCAGCAAACTAGGGAGAGGCACTGAAGCTTTCTTT
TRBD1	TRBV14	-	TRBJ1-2	CASSPQGQGAGGYTF	TGTGCCAGCAGCCCCCAGGGACAGGGGGCGGGCGGCTACACCTTC
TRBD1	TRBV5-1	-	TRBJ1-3	CASSPLTGYGNTIYF	TGCGCCAGCAGCCCGCTGACAGGGTACGGAAACACCATATATTTT
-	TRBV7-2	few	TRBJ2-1	CASSLSGFGNEQFF	TGTGCCAGCAGCTTATCGGGATTCGGTAATGAGCAGTTCTTC